The 13 T cell receptor beta chains in this list originate from one sample, sequenced in a study of identical twins. A single record per CDR3 protein comes from TCRdb applying MiXCR to the 5' RACE reads. The table has some 760,000 distinct CDR3 sequences, around a sixth seen once. A further study also used this sample, focusing on T cells expressing NK-cell markers.

Sequenced input: PBMCs. The receptors shown here come from a young woman in good health.

The J gene is TRBJ2-2, the V gene TRBV7-9; D is tentatively TRBD1 or TRBD2 (6 bases each). Trimming cost V 5 bases and J 8 bases, with 18 bases left between them. The germline V gene has CDR1 SEHNR and CDR2 FQNEAQ (reference sequence). The CDR3 has 15 amino acids. The CDR3 sequence: CASSPRSAGTGELFF. The CDR3 DNA reads as TGTGCCAGCAGCCCGAGGTCGGCGGGGACAGGGGAGCTGTTTTTT.

The chain carries TRBV6-1 and TRBJ2-3; TRBD2 matches at 8 bases. J lost 5 bases, V lost 8 bases, and 9 bases had no gene match. Germline CDR1 and CDR2: MNHNS and SASEGT. This CDR3 region has 14 residues. CDR3 amino acids: CASVIAGNLDTQYF. As DNA, the CDR3 is TGTGCCAGCGTGATAGCGGGGAACCTAGATACGCAGTATTTT.

Here the CDR3 DNA reads TGTGCCAGCAGTCGGGATTTAGGAGAGACCCAGTACTTC. This sequence encodes CASSRDLGETQYF. The chain combines TRBV12-3 or TRBV12-4 with TRBJ2-5; the D gene is possibly TRBD2 (5 bases). Trimming took 5 bases from V and 4 from J, leaving 11 bases between them. The CDR3 runs 13 residues.

The chain combines TRBV9 with TRBJ2-3; D ambiguous. The germline V gene has CDR1 SGDLS and CDR2 YYNGEE. The CDR3 extends over 15 amino acids. Deletions cut 0 bases from V and 1 base from J, with 9 bases between. This CDR3 reads CASSVAPRRTDTQYF. CDR3 DNA: TGTGCCAGCAGCGTAGCCCCCCGACGCACAGATACGCAGTATTTT.

This clonotype was detected a few times. The rearrangement links TRBV20-1 to TRBJ2-5, with TRBD2 as a possible D gene (6 bases). This CDR3 spans 13 amino acids. V gave up 3 bases and J gave up 5 bases, with 13 bases separating them. Germline V gene lookup returns CDR1 DFQATT and CDR2 SNEGSKA (reference sequence). This CDR3 is CSASMGREETQYF. CDR3 nucleotide sequence: TGCAGTGCTAGTATGGGTCGGGAGGAGACCCAGTACTTC.

The chain is built from TRBV7-2 and TRBJ2-1; a weak D match, TRBD2 (5 bases). Trimming cost V 0 bases and J 1 base, with 13 bases left between them. The CDR3 loop spans 17 amino acids. Germline CDR1 reads SGHTA; CDR2 reads FQGNSA. CDR3 in amino acids: CASSLAPSLASYNEQFF. The CDR3 region has the DNA TGTGCCAGCAGCTTAGCCCCAAGCCTAGCTTCCTACAATGAGCAGTTCTTC.

This clonotype was seen a handful of times. The rearrangement joins TRBV29-1 to TRBJ2-1; 11 bases are shared with TRBD2. The ends lost 4 bases at V and 8 bases at J; junction bases unmatched: 7. The CDR3 is 14 amino acids. Germline CDR1 SQVTM, CDR2 ANQGSEA. The CDR3 nucleotides are TGCAGCGTTGGAGTAGCGGGAGGGCCCTATGAGCAGTTCTTC. It codes for CSVGVAGGPYEQFF.

V usage is TRBV6-1 and J usage is TRBJ1-2; 7 bases line up with TRBD1. The CDR3 contains 14 residues. Trimming took 5 bases from V and 2 from J; bases not matched to a gene: 5. From germline, CDR1 is MNHNS and CDR2 SASEGT. CDR3 sequence (DNA): TGTGCCAGCAGTCCGCCGACAGGGAACTATGGCTACACCTTC. Protein sequence: CASSPPTGNYGYTF.

This clonotype has a handful of counts. The J gene is TRBJ2-2, the V gene TRBV12-3 or TRBV12-4; D unresolved. Trimming removed 11 bases at V and 3 bases at J, with 7 bases between. The CDR3 is 11 residues long. CDR3 coding DNA: TGTGCCGGAACAGACACCGGGGAGCTGTTTTTT. Amino acids: CAGTDTGELFF.

The rearrangement uses TRBV12-3 or TRBV12-4 and TRBJ2-1; D uncertain. Trimming took off 2 bases at V and 7 bases at J, with 6 bases between the two ends. The CDR3 is 12 amino acids. CDR3 amino acids: CASSLPENEQFF. CDR3 nucleotide sequence: TGTGCCAGCAGTTTACCCGAGAATGAGCAGTTCTTC.

This clonotype occurred a few times. The chain employs TRBV7-9 and TRBJ1-2; 11 bases match TRBD1. Trimming cost V 3 bases and J 7 bases; bases outside gene matches: 4. There are 14 residues in the CDR3. The germline CDR1 and CDR2 sequences are SEHNR and FQNEAQ (reference sequence). The DNA of the CDR3 is TGTGCCAGCAGCTTTCTGGGACAGGGGGGTGGCTACACCTTC. Residues: CASSFLGQGGGYTF.

V usage is TRBV7-9 and J usage is TRBJ2-1; D uncertain. Germline CDR1 reads SEHNR; CDR2 reads FQNEAQ (reference sequence). V lost 5 bases to trimming and J lost 2 bases, with 7 bases between them. The CDR3 is 13 residues long. The DNA for the CDR3 is TGTGCCAGCAGCACGACCACCTACAATGAGCAGTTCTTC. Translating it yields CASSTTTYNEQFF.

This clonotype has more than one count but fewer than ten. The rearrangement joins TRBV5-1 to TRBJ2-1; D is possibly TRBD1 (6 bases). Germline lookup yields CDR1 SGHRS and CDR2 YFSETQ. V was pared by 4 bases and J by 0 bases, with 11 bases between. This CDR3 contains 15 residues. CDR3 loop: CASSTLGGSYNEQFF. The CDR3 DNA reads as TGCGCCAGCAGCACACTAGGGGGCTCCTACAATGAGCAGTTCTTC.